The TCR beta chain described here comes from a study of response to subunit inactivated influenza vaccine. Study-level findings and limits: The study's authors posited that every seasonal influenza vaccination enlists few new T cells.

This clonotype was counted between two and nine times. Antigen unknown. MiXCR, run by TCRdb on the RT-PCR reads, gives a single entry per CDR3 protein. The repertoire holds around 200,000 distinct CDR3 sequences, with about an eighth as singletons. The input for sequencing was CD8+ T cells sorted from PBMCs, taken more than 4 days after vaccination. This sequence was found in a man aged 50 to 59 who received an inactivated influenza vaccine.

CDR3 protein: CASSQEDGGESTDTQYF. The CDR3 DNA is TGTGCCAGCAGCCAAGAAGATGGAGGGGAGAGCACAGATACGCAGTATTTT. The chain employs TRBV4-2 and TRBJ2-3, with D perhaps matching TRBD2 (6 bases). The length of the CDR3 is 17 residues. Germline V gene sequence: CDR1 LGHNA, CDR2 YNFKEQ. The germline V and J ends were trimmed by 0 bases and 0 bases, with 13 bases remaining between them.